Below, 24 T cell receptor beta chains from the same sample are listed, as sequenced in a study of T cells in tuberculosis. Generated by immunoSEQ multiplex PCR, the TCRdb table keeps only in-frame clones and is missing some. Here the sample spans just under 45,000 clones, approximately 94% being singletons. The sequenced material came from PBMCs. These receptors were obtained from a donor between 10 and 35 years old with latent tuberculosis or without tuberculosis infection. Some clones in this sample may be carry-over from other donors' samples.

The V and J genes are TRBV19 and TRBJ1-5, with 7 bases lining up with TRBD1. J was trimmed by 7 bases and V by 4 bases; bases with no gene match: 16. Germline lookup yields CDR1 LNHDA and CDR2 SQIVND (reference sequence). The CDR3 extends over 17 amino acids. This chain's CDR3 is CASSTPTGSFVWQPQHF. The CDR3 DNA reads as TGTGCCAGTAGTACCCCGACAGGGTCGTTTGTATGGCAGCCCCAGCATTTT.

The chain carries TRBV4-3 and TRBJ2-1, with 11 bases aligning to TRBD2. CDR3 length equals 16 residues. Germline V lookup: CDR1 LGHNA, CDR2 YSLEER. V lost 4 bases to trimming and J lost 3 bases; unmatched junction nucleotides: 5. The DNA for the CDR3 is TGCGCCAGCAGCCTTCTAGCGGGAGGAAACTACAATGAGCAGTTCTTC. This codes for CASSLLAGGNYNEQFF.

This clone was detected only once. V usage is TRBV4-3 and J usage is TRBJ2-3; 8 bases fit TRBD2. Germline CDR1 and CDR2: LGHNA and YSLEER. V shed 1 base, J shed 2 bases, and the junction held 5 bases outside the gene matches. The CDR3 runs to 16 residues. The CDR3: CASSQGVAGLTDTQYF. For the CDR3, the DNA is TGCGCCAGCAGCCAAGGGGTAGCGGGACTCACAGATACGCAGTATTTT.

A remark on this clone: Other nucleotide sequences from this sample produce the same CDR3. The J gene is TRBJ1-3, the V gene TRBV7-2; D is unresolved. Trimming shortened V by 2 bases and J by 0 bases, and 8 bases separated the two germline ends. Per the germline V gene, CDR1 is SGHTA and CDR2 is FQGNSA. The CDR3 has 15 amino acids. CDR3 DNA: TGTGCCAGCAGCTTAAGTGGCGGCTCTGGAAACACCATATATTTT. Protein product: CASSLSGGSGNTIYF.

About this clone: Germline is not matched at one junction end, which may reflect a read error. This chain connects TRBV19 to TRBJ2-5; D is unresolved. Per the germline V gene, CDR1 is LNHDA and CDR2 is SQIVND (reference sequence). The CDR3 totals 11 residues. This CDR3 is CSSQSSGTQYF. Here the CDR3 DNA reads TGTTCCAGCCAGTCTTCGGGGACCCAGTACTTC.

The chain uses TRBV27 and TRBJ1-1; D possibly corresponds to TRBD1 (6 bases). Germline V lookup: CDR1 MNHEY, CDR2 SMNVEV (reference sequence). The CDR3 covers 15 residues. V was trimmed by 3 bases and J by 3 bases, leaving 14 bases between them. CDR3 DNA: TGTGCCAGCAGTTTTTCGAGCAGGGGATACACTGAAGCTTTCTTT. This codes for CASSFSSRGYTEAFF.

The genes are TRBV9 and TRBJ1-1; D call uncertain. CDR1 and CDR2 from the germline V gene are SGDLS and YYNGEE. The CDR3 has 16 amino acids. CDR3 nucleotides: TGTGCTAATGTCCGGGTAGCGAGGAGGATGCTGGCTGAAGCTTTCTTT. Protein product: CANVRVARRMLAEAFF.

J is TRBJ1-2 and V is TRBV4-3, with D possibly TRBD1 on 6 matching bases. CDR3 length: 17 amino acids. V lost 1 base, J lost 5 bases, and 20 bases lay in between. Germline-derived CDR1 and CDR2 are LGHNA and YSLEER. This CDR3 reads CASSQGQGTGTLYGYTF. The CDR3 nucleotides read TGCGCCAGCAGCCAAGGCCAGGGGACCGGGACCTTGTATGGCTACACCTTC.

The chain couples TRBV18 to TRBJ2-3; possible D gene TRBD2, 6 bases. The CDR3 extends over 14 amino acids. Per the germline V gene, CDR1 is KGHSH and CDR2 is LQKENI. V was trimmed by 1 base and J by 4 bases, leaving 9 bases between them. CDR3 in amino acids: CASSPLPGADTQYF. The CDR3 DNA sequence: TGTGCCAGCTCACCACTACCGGGGGCAGATACGCAGTATTTT.

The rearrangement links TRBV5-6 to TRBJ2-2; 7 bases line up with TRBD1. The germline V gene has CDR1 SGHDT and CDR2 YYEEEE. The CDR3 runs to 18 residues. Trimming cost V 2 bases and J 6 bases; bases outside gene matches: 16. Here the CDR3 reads CASSFKARGLRNAGELFF. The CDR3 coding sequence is TGTGCCAGCAGCTTCAAGGCCAGGGGGTTGCGAAACGCCGGGGAGCTGTTTTTT.

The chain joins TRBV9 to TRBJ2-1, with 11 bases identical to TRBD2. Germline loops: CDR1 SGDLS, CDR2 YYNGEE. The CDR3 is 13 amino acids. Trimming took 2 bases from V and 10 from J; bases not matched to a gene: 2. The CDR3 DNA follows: TGTGCCAGCAGCGTGACTAGCGGGACGGAGCAGTTCTTC. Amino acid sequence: CASSVTSGTEQFF.

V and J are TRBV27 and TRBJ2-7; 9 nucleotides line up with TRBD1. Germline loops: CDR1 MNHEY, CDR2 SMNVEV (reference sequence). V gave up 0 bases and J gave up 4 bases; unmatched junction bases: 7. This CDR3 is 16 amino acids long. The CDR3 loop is CASSLSFGTGSYEQYF. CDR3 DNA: TGTGCCAGCAGTTTATCGTTCGGGACAGGGTCGTACGAGCAGTACTTC.

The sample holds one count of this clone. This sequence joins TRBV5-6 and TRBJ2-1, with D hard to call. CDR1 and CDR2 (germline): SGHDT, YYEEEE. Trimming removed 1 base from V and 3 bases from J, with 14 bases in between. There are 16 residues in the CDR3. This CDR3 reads CASSLWYRVLYNEQFF. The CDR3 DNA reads TGTGCCAGCAGCTTGTGGTATCGGGTTCTCTACAATGAGCAGTTCTTC.

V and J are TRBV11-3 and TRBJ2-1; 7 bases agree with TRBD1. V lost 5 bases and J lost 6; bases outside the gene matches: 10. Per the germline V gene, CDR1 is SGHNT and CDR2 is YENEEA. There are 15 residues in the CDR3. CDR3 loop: CASSPRQGVSNEQFF. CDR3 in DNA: TGTGCCAGCAGCCCACGACAGGGAGTCAGCAATGAGCAGTTCTTC.

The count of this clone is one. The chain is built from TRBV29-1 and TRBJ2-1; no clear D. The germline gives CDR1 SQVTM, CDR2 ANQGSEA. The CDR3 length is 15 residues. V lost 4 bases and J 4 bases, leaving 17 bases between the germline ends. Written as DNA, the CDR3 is TGCAGCGTTGGGGTTTTGATAGGCAGGTACAATGAGCAGTTCTTC. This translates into CSVGVLIGRYNEQFF.

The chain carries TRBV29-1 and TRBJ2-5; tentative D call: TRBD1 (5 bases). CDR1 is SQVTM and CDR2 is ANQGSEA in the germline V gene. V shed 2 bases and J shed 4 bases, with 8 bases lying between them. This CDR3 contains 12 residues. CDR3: CSVERGRETQYF. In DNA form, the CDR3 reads TGCAGCGTTGAAAGGGGAAGAGAGACCCAGTACTTC. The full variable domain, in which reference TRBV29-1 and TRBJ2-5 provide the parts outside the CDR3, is SAVISQKPSRDICQRGTSLTIQCQVDSQVTMMFWYRQQPGQSLTLIATANQGSEATYESGFVIDKFPISRPNLTFSTLTVSNMSPEDSSIYLCSVERGRETQYFGPGTRLLVL.

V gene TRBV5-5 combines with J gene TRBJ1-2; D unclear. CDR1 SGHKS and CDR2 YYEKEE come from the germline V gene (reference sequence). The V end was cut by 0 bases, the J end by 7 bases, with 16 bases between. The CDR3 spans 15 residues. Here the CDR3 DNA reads TGTGCCAGCAGCTTGGAGGCAGTGGGAGCAGCTGGCTACACCTTC. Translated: CASSLEAVGAAGYTF. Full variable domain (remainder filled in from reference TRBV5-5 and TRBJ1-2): DAGVTQSPTHLIKTRGQQVTLRCSPISGHKSVSWYQQVLGQGPQFIFQYYEKEERGRGNFPDRFSARQFPNYSSELNVNALLLGDSALYLCASSLEAVGAAGYTFGSGTRLTVV.

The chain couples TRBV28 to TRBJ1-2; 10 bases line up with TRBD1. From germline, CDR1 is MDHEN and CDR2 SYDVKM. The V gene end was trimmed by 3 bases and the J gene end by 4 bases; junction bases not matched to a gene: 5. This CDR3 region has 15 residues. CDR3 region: CASSFGQGGTYGYTF. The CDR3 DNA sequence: TGTGCCAGCAGTTTTGGACAGGGGGGGACCTATGGCTACACCTTC.

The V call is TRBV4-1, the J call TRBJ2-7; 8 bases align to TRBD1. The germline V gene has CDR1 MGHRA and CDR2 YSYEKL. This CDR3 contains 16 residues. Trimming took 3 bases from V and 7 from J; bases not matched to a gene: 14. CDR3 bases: TGCGCCAGCAGCCATTCCGGACAGGGAGGTTTGGGGGAGCAGTACTTC. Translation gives CASSHSGQGGLGEQYF.

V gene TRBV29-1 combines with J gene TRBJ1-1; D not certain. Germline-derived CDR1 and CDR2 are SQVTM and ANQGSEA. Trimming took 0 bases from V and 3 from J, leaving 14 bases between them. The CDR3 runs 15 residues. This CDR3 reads CSVEDGGGMDTEAFF. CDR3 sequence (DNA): TGCAGCGTTGAAGATGGAGGAGGTATGGACACTGAAGCTTTCTTT. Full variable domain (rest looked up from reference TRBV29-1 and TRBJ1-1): SAVISQKPSRDICQRGTSLTIQCQVDSQVTMMFWYRQQPGQSLTLIATANQGSEATYESGFVIDKFPISRPNLTFSTLTVSNMSPEDSSIYLCSVEDGGGMDTEAFFGQGTRLTVV.

The CDR3: CASRSGGSYGYTF. In nucleotides, the CDR3 is TGTGCCAGCCGATCGGGTGGTTCCTATGGCTACACCTTC. The chain couples TRBV13 to TRBJ1-2, with no clear D. V was clipped by 8 bases and J by 4 bases, with 14 bases between them. Looked up from germline, CDR1 is PRHDT and CDR2 is FYEKMQ (reference sequence). This CDR3 has 13 residues.

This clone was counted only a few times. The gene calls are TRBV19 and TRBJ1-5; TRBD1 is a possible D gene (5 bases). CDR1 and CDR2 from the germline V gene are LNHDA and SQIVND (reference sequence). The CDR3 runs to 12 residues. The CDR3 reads CATGHYNQPQHF. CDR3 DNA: TGTGCTACCGGACATTACAATCAGCCCCAGCATTTT.

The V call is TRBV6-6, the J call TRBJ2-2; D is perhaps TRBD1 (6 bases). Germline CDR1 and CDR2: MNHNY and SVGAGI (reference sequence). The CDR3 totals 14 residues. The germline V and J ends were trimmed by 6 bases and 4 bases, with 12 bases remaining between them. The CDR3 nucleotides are TGTGCCAGCAGCCTGGGACAAACCACCGGGGAGCTGTTTTTT. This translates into CASSLGQTTGELFF.

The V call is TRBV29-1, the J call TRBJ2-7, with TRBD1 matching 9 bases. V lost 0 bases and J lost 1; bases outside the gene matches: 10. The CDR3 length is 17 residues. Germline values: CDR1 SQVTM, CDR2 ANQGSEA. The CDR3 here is CSVEDGADRGNSYEQYF. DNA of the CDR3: TGCAGCGTTGAAGATGGGGCGGACAGGGGAAATTCCTACGAGCAGTACTTC.